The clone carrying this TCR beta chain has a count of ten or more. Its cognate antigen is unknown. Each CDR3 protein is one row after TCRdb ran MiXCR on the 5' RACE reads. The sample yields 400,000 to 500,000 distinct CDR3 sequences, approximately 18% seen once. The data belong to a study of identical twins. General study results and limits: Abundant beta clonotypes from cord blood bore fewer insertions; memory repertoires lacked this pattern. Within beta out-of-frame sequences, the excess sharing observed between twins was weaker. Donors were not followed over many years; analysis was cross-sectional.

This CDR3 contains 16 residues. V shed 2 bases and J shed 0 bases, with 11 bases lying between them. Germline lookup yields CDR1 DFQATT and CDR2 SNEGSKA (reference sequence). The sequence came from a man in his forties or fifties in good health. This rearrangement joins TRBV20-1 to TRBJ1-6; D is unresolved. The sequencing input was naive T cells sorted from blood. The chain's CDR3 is CSARSGVSSYNSPLHF. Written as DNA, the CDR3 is TGCAGTGCTAGAAGCGGCGTGAGCTCCTATAATTCACCCCTCCACTTT.